These 4 T cell receptor beta chains came from one sample sequenced in a study of blood T cell repertoires in COVID-19 (dated by TCRdb to 2018 to 2021). Library preparation used the immunoSEQ multiplex PCR assay. Held by TCRdb, this immuneACCESS table contains in-frame sequences only and omits some clones. Under half of the omission traces to an unresolved V gene where checked; the cause of the rest is unknown. Recorded for this sample are some 320,000 clones; 90% of them occurred a single time. Together, the top ten hold around 3.9% of the sample. Sample: PBMCs or T cells enriched from blood (not recorded which). The receptors stem from a woman younger than 45 who had been exposed to COVID-19.

V is TRBV7-9 and J is TRBJ1-1, with 9 bases matching TRBD1. V lost 2 bases and J lost 2; bases outside the gene matches: 3. The CDR3 extends over 15 amino acids. The germline CDR1 and CDR2 sequences are SEHNR and FQNEAQ (reference sequence). For the CDR3, the DNA is TGTGCCAGCAGCTTATTGGGACAGGGTAACACTGAAGCTTTCTTT. Its translation is CASSLLGQGNTEAFF.

The rearrangement uses TRBV4-1 and TRBJ1-2; 8 nucleotides agree with TRBD1. This CDR3 region has 13 residues. From germline, CDR1 is MGHRA and CDR2 YSYEKL. V lost 3 bases and J lost 7; bases outside the gene matches: 4. CDR3 nucleotides: TGCGCCAGCAGCCAGGGAGACAGGGGTGGCTACACCTTC. Translating it yields CASSQGDRGGYTF.

The V call is TRBV24-1, the J call TRBJ2-3, with D tentatively TRBD1 (7 bases). Trimming cost V 3 bases and J 5 bases, with 8 bases left between them. The CDR3 spans 13 residues. Germline V lookup: CDR1 KGHDR, CDR2 SFDVKD. The CDR3 loop reads CATSDQGGDTQYF. CDR3 bases: TGTGCCACCAGTGATCAGGGGGGAGATACGCAGTATTTT.

This chain connects TRBV7-2 to TRBJ1-4; 7 positions agree with TRBD1. The CDR3 loop spans 14 amino acids. Germline V gene lookup returns CDR1 SGHTA and CDR2 FQGNSA. The V gene end was trimmed by 4 bases and the J gene end by 7 bases; junction bases not matched to a gene: 6. The chain's CDR3 is CASSSGYRGEKLFF. In nucleotides, the CDR3 is TGTGCCAGCAGCTCAGGGTACAGGGGTGAAAAACTGTTTTTT.